What follows are 20 T cell receptor beta chains derived from one specimen sequenced in a study of blood T cell repertoires in COVID-19. Sequenced by immunoSEQ multiplex PCR; TCRdb stores in-frame clones only, minus some. The repertoire has fewer than 250,000 clones, around 90% of them found once; the top ten carry around 8%. Sequenced sample: PBMCs or T cells enriched from blood (not recorded which). The origin of the receptors is a woman between 18 and 29 years old who had recovered from COVID-19.

The chain's CDR3 is CATERTGESQPQHF. CDR3 nucleotide sequence: TGTGCCACCGAAAGGACAGGGGAGAGTCAGCCCCAGCATTTT. V and J are TRBV28 and TRBJ1-5; TRBD1 aligns across 9 bases. The CDR3 runs to 14 residues. Germline lookup yields CDR1 MDHEN and CDR2 SYDVKM. J lost 6 bases, V lost 10 bases, and 10 bases had no gene match. Drawing the rest from reference TRBV28 and TRBJ1-5, the complete variable domain is DVKVTQSSRYLVKRTGEKVFLECVQDMDHENMFWYRQDPGLGLRLIYFSYDVKMKEKGDIPEGYSVSREKKERFSLILESASTNQTSMYLCATERTGESQPQHFGDGTRLSIL.

As regards this clone: At one end the junction does not follow the germline gene, possibly because of a read error. The chain joins TRBV28 to TRBJ1-2; 10 nucleotides line up with TRBD1. Germline CDR1 MDHEN, CDR2 SYDVKM. The CDR3 has 13 amino acids. CDR3 in amino acids: CAISPGQGGGYTF. The CDR3 bases are TGTGCCATCAGTCCAGGACAGGGGGGAGGCTACACCTTC.

J is TRBJ2-6 and V is TRBV2; maybe TRBD1 (5 bases). Per germline, CDR1 SNHLY and CDR2 FYNNEI. The CDR3 has 19 residues. V was trimmed by 9 bases and J by 0 bases, leaving 24 bases between them. CDR3 residues: CASGRWGSSYISGANVLTF. The DNA for the CDR3 is TGTGCCAGTGGTAGATGGGGCTCCAGTTACATCTCTGGGGCCAACGTCCTGACTTTC.

The V gene is TRBV21-1, the J gene TRBJ1-1; the table assigns TRBD1, which was not confirmed against the DNA. TRBV21-1 constitutes a pseudogene. CDR3 length: 16 residues. CDR3 DNA: TGTGCCAGCAGCCAGAATCGGTCGGACATGAACACTGAAGCTTTCTTT. Protein: CASSQNRSDMNTEAFF.

The V and J genes are TRBV4-2 and TRBJ2-5; 7 bases line up with TRBD2. Germline V gene sequence: CDR1 LGHNA, CDR2 YNFKEQ. This CDR3 is built from 17 residues. Germline trimming cut 0 bases from V and 2 bases from J; bases unmatched to any gene: 9. The chain's CDR3 is CASSQDRLAGNQETQYF. Here the CDR3 DNA reads TGTGCCAGCAGCCAAGATAGACTAGCCGGCAATCAAGAGACCCAGTACTTC.

The chain recombines TRBV14 with TRBJ2-7, with TRBD2 matching over 12 bases. V lost 0 bases and J lost 6; bases outside the gene matches: 9. The CDR3 length is 17 residues. Germline lookup yields CDR1 SGHDN and CDR2 FVKESK. CDR3 protein: CASSQEVPGTSGFEQYF. In DNA form, the CDR3 reads TGTGCCAGCAGCCAAGAGGTTCCCGGGACTAGCGGGTTCGAGCAGTACTTC.

The chain carries TRBV27 and TRBJ1-1; TRBD1 aligns across 11 bases. Germline lookup yields CDR1 MNHEY and CDR2 SMNVEV (reference sequence). CDR3 length: 17 residues. V gave up 7 bases and J gave up 0 bases; unmatched junction bases: 10. The CDR3 loop is CASIRFGTGGLNTEAFF. CDR3 DNA: TGTGCCAGCATACGATTTGGGACAGGGGGTCTGAACACTGAAGCTTTCTTT.

The gene calls are TRBV10-3 and TRBJ2-7; D unresolved. The germline V gene encodes CDR1 ENHRY and CDR2 SYGVKD. The CDR3 sequence is 12 residues long. V was trimmed by 3 bases and J by 6 bases, leaving 9 bases between them. The CDR3 DNA reads as TGTGCCATCAGTGAATTGCCCGGCGAGCAGTACTTC. Amino acids: CAISELPGEQYF.

The chain has TRBV14 and TRBJ2-5, with a weak D call TRBD2 (6 bases). V lost 4 bases to trimming and J lost 5 bases, with 11 bases between them. The germline gives CDR1 SGHDN, CDR2 FVKESK. The CDR3 totals 13 residues. For the CDR3, the DNA is TGTGCCAGCAGCCGACTAGTTGTGGAGACCCAGTACTTC. Protein product: CASSRLVVETQYF. The whole variable domain, remainder taken from reference TRBV14 and TRBJ2-5, is EAGVTQFPSHSVIEKGQTVTLRCDPISGHDNLYWYRRVMGKEIKFLLHFVKESKQDESGMPNNRFLAERTGGTYSTLKVQPAELEDSGVYFCASSRLVVETQYFGPGTRLLVL.

The CDR3 here is CASSGQTGYTF. In DNA form, the CDR3 reads TGTGCCAGCAGCGGACAGACTGGCTACACCTTC. J is TRBJ1-2 and V is TRBV25-1, with a possible D match to TRBD1 (6 bases). With 6 bases removed from V and 7 bases from J, the gap between germline ends came to 9 bases. Germline V lookup: CDR1 MGHDK, CDR2 SYGVNS. The length of the CDR3 is 11 residues.

This chain uses TRBV27 with TRBJ1-2; 7 nucleotides line up with TRBD1. V dropped 5 bases and J dropped 6; count of bases not matched to a gene: 6. The germline V gene encodes CDR1 MNHEY and CDR2 SMNVEV (reference sequence). The CDR3 consists of 13 residues. CDR3 residues: CASSPTTGDGYTF. The CDR3, as DNA: TGTGCCAGCAGTCCAACCACAGGGGATGGCTACACCTTC.

DNA for the CDR3: TGTGCCAGCAGCCCCCGGGTCGGGGGGGAGGTATATGGCTACACCTTC. It codes for CASSPRVGGEVYGYTF. This sequence joins TRBV6-6 and TRBJ1-2; D possibly corresponds to TRBD1 (5 bases). There are 16 residues in the CDR3. V dropped 6 bases and J dropped 5 bases, with 22 bases sitting between them. Germline CDR1 reads MNHNY; CDR2 reads SVGAGI (reference sequence).

This clone occurred once. This rearrangement joins TRBV29-1 to TRBJ2-5; tentatively, D is TRBD2 (6 bases). From germline, CDR1 is SQVTM and CDR2 ANQGSEA. The CDR3 is 14 residues long. Trimming pared 4 bases from V and 5 bases from J, leaving 17 bases between. The CDR3 DNA follows: TGCAGCGTTGTTGGGGGGTATAATGGGGAGACCCAGTACTTC. Translated: CSVVGGYNGETQYF.

CDR3 residues: CASRLSSGGTDTQYF. The DNA for the CDR3 is TGTGCCAGCAGGTTGTCTAGCGGGGGGACAGATACGCAGTATTTT. The chain combines TRBV27 with TRBJ2-3, with TRBD2 identical over 11 bases. The CDR3 spans 15 residues. V lost 6 bases, J lost 3 bases, and 5 bases stayed unmatched. CDR1 MNHEY and CDR2 SMNVEV come from the germline V gene (reference sequence).

The gene calls are TRBV28 and TRBJ1-5; no firm D call. The length of the CDR3 is 16 residues. The V and J ends lost 3 bases and 4 bases respectively, with 16 bases between them. The germline gives CDR1 MDHEN, CDR2 SYDVKM. The CDR3 here is CASSFEGLGPNQPQHF. CDR3 nucleotides: TGTGCCAGCAGTTTTGAGGGTCTCGGCCCAAATCAGCCCCAGCATTTT.

The rearrangement joins TRBV30 to TRBJ2-1, with D possibly TRBD2 on 5 matching bases. This CDR3 is 13 amino acids long. The germline V and J ends were trimmed by 2 bases and 8 bases, with 13 bases remaining between them. In germline, CDR1 is GTSNPN, CDR2 SVGIG (reference sequence). The CDR3 spells CAWSQSVGDEQFF. The CDR3 DNA reads TGTGCCTGGAGTCAATCGGTGGGAGATGAGCAGTTCTTC.

The V and J genes are TRBV12-3 or TRBV12-4 and TRBJ1-2, with a possible D match to TRBD1 (6 bases). The CDR3 is made up of 12 amino acids. Trimming took 7 bases from V and 8 from J, leaving 14 bases between them. This chain's CDR3 is CASTRTGYGYTF. The CDR3 DNA follows: TGTGCCAGCACCCGTACAGGGTACGGCTACACCTTC.

V usage is TRBV7-3 and J usage is TRBJ2-2, with D possibly matching TRBD2 (6 bases). Germline CDR1 and CDR2: SGHTA and FQGTGA. The CDR3 loop spans 17 amino acids. Trimming removed 2 bases at V and 4 bases at J, with 17 bases between. The DNA of the CDR3 is TGTGCCAGCAGCTTAGGGGTACGGGGGTCGAGCACCGGGGAGCTGTTTTTT. It codes for CASSLGVRGSSTGELFF.

The chain employs TRBV18 and TRBJ2-1; D is unresolved. V dropped 3 bases and J dropped 4 bases, with 10 bases sitting between them. This CDR3 is built from 14 residues. Per the germline V gene, CDR1 is KGHSH and CDR2 is LQKENI. CDR3 amino acids: CASSPLKPYNEQFF. CDR3 nucleotides: TGTGCCAGCTCACCCCTTAAGCCTTACAATGAGCAGTTCTTC.

The rearrangement uses TRBV18 and TRBJ1-3; D remains unclear. The germline V gene has CDR1 KGHSH and CDR2 LQKENI. This CDR3 contains 16 residues. Trimming removed 1 base at V and 0 bases at J, with 10 bases between. DNA of the CDR3: TGTGCCAGCTCACCACTACAGACAATCTCTGGAAACACCATATATTTT. Its translation is CASSPLQTISGNTIYF.